This TCR beta chain emerged from a study of Ad26.COV2.S vaccination and SARS-CoV-2 variants. Study-wide points: Placebo recipients had lower spike-specific TCR breadth than vaccine recipients. TCR breadth and depth estimates may have understated total T cell responses. After vaccination, reports described spike-specific CD8+ and CD4+ T cell responses as showing substantial breadth. Comparable non-spike TCR breadth was observed in vaccine and placebo recipients.

As regards this clone: As yet, its antigen is unknown.

Method: immunoSEQ multiplex PCR; TCRdb's copy keeps in-frame clones and lacks some. The data hold 120,000 to 150,000 clones, with roughly 85% observed a single time. The sequence was collected from a human donor who had recovered from COVID-19. The source was peripheral blood, collected after recovery from COVID-19.

CDR3 bases: TGTGCCAGCAGCCAGGGGGCCAGTCCGAACACCGGGGAGCTGTTTTTT. Its translation: CASSQGASPNTGELFF. V is TRBV7-6 and J is TRBJ2-2; TRBD1 matches at 8 bases. CDR1 and CDR2 (germline): SGHVS, FNYEAQ. The ends lost 5 bases at V and 0 bases at J; junction bases unmatched: 5. The CDR3 has 16 residues.